This T cell receptor (beta chain) was retrieved from a study of T cell responses to AZD1222 COVID-19 vaccine. This clone has only one observation. Its matching antigen is unknown. The CDR3 loop spans 15 amino acids. After removal of 6 bases from V and 1 base from J, the junction contained 6 bases not matched to a gene. Germline V gene lookup returns CDR1 MNHEY and CDR2 SVGAGI. Data came from immunoSEQ multiplex PCR; TCRdb stores just in-frame clones and leaves some out. There are about 60,000 clones in the sample; around 90% occur only once, and 6.3% lies in the top ten. Study-level points and caveats: Baseline testing showed seropositivity in only five or six AZD1222 recipients. Dominant CD4 TCR responses targeted spike regions 160-218 and 743-854. Nearly half of spike-specific TCRs reportedly target variant regions that are unmutated in the B.1.351 and B.1.1.7 variants.

Sequencing used peripheral blood, obtained 28 days after the second dose of the MenACWY control vaccine. This TCR came from an adult who received the MenACWY meningococcal vaccine as a control. The chain couples TRBV6-5 to TRBJ2-5, with 9 bases lining up with TRBD2. CDR3 loop: CASSVAGVSQETQYF. Written as DNA, the CDR3 is TGTGCCAGCAGCGTAGCGGGAGTGAGCCAAGAGACCCAGTACTTC.